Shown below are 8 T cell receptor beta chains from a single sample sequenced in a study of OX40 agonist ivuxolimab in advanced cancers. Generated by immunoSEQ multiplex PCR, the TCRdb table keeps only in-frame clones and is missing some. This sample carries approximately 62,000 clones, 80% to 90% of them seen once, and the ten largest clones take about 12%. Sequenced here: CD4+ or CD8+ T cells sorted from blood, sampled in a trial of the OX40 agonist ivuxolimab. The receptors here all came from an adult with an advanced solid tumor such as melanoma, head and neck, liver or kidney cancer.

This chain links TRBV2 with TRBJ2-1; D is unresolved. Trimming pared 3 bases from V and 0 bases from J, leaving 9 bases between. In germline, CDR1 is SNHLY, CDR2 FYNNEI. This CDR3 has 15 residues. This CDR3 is CASSDRPSSYNEQFF. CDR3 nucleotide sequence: TGTGCCAGCAGTGACAGGCCCAGCTCCTACAATGAGCAGTTCTTC.

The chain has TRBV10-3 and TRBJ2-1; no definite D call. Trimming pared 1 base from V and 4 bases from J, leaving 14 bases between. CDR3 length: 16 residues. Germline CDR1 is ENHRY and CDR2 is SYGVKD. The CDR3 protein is CAISEFKGDSYNEQFF. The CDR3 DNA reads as TGTGCCATCAGTGAGTTTAAGGGCGACTCTTACAATGAGCAGTTCTTC.

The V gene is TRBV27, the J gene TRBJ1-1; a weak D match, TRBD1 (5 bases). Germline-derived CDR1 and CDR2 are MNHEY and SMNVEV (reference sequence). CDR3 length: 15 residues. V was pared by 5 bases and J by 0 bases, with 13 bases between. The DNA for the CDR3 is TGTGCCAGCAGTATGTCGCCGGGGCTGAACACTGAAGCTTTCTTT. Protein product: CASSMSPGLNTEAFF.

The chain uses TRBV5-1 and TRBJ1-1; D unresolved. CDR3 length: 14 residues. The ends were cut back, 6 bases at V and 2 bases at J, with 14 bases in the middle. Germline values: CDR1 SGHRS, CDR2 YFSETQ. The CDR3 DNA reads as TGCGCCAGCAAACTCTGGGTCGGTAACACTGAAGCTTTCTTT. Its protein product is CASKLWVGNTEAFF.

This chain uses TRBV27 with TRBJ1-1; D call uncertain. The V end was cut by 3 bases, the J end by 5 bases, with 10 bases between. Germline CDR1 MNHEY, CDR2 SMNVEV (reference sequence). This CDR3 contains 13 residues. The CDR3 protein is CASSFLGETEAFF. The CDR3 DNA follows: TGTGCCAGCAGTTTCCTCGGGGAGACTGAAGCTTTCTTT.

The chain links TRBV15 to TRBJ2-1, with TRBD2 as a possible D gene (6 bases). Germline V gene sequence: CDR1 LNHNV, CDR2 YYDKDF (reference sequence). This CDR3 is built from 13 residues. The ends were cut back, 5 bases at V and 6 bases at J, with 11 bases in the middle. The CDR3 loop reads CATSLWGVNEQFF. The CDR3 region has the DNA TGTGCCACCAGCTTATGGGGGGTCAATGAGCAGTTCTTC.

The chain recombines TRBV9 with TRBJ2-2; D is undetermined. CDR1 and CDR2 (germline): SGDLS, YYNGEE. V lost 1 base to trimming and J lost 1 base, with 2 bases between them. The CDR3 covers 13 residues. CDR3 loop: CASSVWNTGELFF. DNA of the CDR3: TGTGCCAGCAGCGTATGGAACACCGGGGAGCTGTTTTTT.

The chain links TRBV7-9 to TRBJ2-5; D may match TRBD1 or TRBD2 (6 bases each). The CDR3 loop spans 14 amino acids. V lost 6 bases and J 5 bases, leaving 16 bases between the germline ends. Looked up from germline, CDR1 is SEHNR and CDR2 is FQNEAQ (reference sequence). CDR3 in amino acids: CASSFWGALETQYF. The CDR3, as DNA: TGTGCCAGCAGTTTTTGGGGGGCTCTGGAGACCCAGTACTTC.